The entry below describes one T cell receptor beta chain. The CDR3 is 15 residues long. Germline V gives CDR1 SNHLY, CDR2 FYNNEI. V trimming: 7 bases; J trimming: 3 bases; junction bases outside the gene matches: 6. Per the original data handling: Reference gene primer amplification in the assay estimated nucleated cell counts. TCRdb keeps only in-frame clones here, not all; method: immunoSEQ multiplex PCR. V and J calls plus clone size are reproduced from that table; the DNA served to infer D and trimming. Here the sample spans over 200,000 clones, about four fifths being singletons. These data originate in a study of blood T cell repertoires in COVID-19.

The rearrangement links TRBV2 to TRBJ1-4; TRBD1 matches 9 bases. The receptor's source is a man aged 60 to 75 who had recovered from COVID-19. Sequenced sample: PBMCs or T cells enriched from blood (not recorded which). The CDR3 DNA is TGTGCCAGCACGGGACAGGGCGCAGCTAATGAAAAACTGTTTTTT. This sequence encodes CASTGQGAANEKLFF.